Below, 9 T cell receptor beta chains from the same sample are listed, as sequenced in a study of blood T cell repertoires in COVID-19. Sequencing was performed with immunoSEQ multiplex PCR; in TCRdb, only in-frame clones are kept and a portion is missing. The sample has fewer than 300,000 clones, approximately 80% seen once. The specimen sequenced was peripheral blood. The receptors originated from a woman aged 60-70 years with active or convalescent COVID-19.

V and J are TRBV7-2 and TRBJ1-6; TRBD1 is a possible D gene (5 bases). Germline values: CDR1 SGHTA, CDR2 FQGNSA. The CDR3 length is 12 residues. Deletions cut 5 bases from V and 7 bases from J, with 6 bases between. CDR3: CASSAGNSPLHF. The CDR3 nucleotides read TGTGCCAGCAGCGCAGGGAATTCACCCCTCCACTTT.

Comments on this clone: The sample holds other DNA sequences that translate to the same CDR3. V is TRBV5-1 and J is TRBJ1-1; 8 bases fit TRBD1. CDR1 SGHRS and CDR2 YFSETQ come from the germline V gene. V dropped 4 bases and J dropped 6; count of bases not matched to a gene: 5. CDR3 length: 13 residues. The CDR3 coding sequence is TGCGCCAGCAGCCTTGGACAGGGCGCTGAAGCTTTCTTT. It is translated as CASSLGQGAEAFF.

This clone was detected only once. CDR3 residues: CASSPTRFEAFF. Here the CDR3 DNA reads TGTGCCAGCAGCCCGACTCGGTTTGAAGCTTTCTTT. The V and J genes are TRBV14 and TRBJ1-1; D is undetermined. The germline V gene has CDR1 SGHDN and CDR2 FVKESK. The CDR3 extends over 12 amino acids. The V end was cut by 4 bases, the J end by 7 bases, with 10 bases between.

CDR3 DNA sequence: TGTGCCAGCAGCCAAGATCAGCCTAGCGGGGGTCTCACAGATACGCAGTATTTT. It encodes CASSQDQPSGGLTDTQYF. The chain employs TRBV3-1 (or the pseudogene TRBV3-2) and TRBJ2-3, with 10 bases identical to TRBD2. CDR1 LGHDT and CDR2 YNNKEL come from the germline V gene (reference sequence). This CDR3 contains 18 residues. Germline trimming cut 0 bases from V and 2 bases from J; bases unmatched to any gene: 8.

The V gene is TRBV11-3, the J gene TRBJ2-7, with a possible D match to TRBD1 (6 bases). CDR1 is SGHNT and CDR2 is YENEEA in the germline V gene. This CDR3 is built from 14 residues. V was pared by 2 bases and J by 1 base, with 9 bases between. The CDR3 coding sequence is TGTGCCAGCAGCTTAACAGGGCTTTCCTACGAGCAGTACTTC. Translated, it gives CASSLTGLSYEQYF.

The CDR3 DNA sequence: TGCGCCAGCAGCCAAGAAGCGGTTTCCTACGAGCAGTACTTC. It translates to CASSQEAVSYEQYF. This sequence joins TRBV4-3 and TRBJ2-7, with TRBD2 as a possible D gene (5 bases). Between the trimmed V and J ends, which lost 0 bases and 1 base, there was a span of 7 bases. CDR1 LGHNA and CDR2 YSLEER come from the germline V gene. The CDR3 is 14 amino acids.

J is TRBJ2-7 and V is TRBV10-3, with TRBD2 matching over 9 bases. With 4 bases clipped from V and 0 bases from J, the junction kept 13 bases outside the gene matches. CDR1 is ENHRY and CDR2 is SYGVKD in the germline V gene. The CDR3 has 18 residues. The CDR3 sequence is CAISGSGGPQYRSYEQYF. The CDR3 DNA reads as TGTGCCATCAGTGGGAGCGGGGGGCCACAATACCGCTCCTACGAGCAGTACTTC.

The chain couples TRBV30 to TRBJ2-3; 9 bases align to TRBD2. After removal of 3 bases from V and 4 bases from J, the junction contained 8 bases not matched to a gene. The CDR3 has 15 residues. CDR1 is GTSNPN and CDR2 is SVGIG in the germline V gene (reference sequence). CDR3 sequence reads: CAWRMAGGLADTQYF. CDR3 nucleotide sequence: TGTGCCTGGAGAATGGCGGGGGGGCTAGCAGATACGCAGTATTTT.

A word on this clone: Other DNA sequences of this sample code for an identical CDR3. This chain uses TRBV7-9 with TRBJ1-1; D not resolved. The V gene lost 5 bases and the J gene lost 0 bases, with 7 bases spanning the gap. CDR1 and CDR2 from the germline V gene are SEHNR and FQNEAQ (reference sequence). The CDR3 length is 13 residues. Here the CDR3 DNA reads TGTGCCAGCAGCCTTGACATGAACACTGAAGCTTTCTTT. It encodes CASSLDMNTEAFF.